This T cell receptor (beta chain) derives from a study of T cells after yellow fever vaccination. About the study: Researchers used SMART-Seq v4 Ultra Low Input to prepare fractions that had low cell numbers.

5'RACE template switching added a universal primer site and UMIs to TCR cDNA. TCRdb ran MiXCR on the 5' RACE reads and lists one entry per CDR3 protein. The sample records a few hundred thousand distinct CDR3 sequences, approximately 12% being singletons. From germline, CDR1 is SGHRS and CDR2 YFSETQ. Trimming stripped 4 bases from V and 7 bases from J, with 12 bases between. This CDR3 comprises 14 residues. Of note for this clonotype: Its antigen is as yet unknown.

Study-level results: Weaker overall was a secondary response that nonetheless peaked faster, on day 5 versus 15.

This chain uses TRBV5-1 with TRBJ1-6; no clear D gene. The TCR was taken from a man aged 18 to 29 who received the YFV17D yellow fever vaccine. This specimen was CD4+ T cells sorted from PBMCs, taken 15 days after the yellow fever booster vaccination. The DNA for the CDR3 is TGCGCCAGCAGCGGTGACTCAGGAAATTCACCCCTCCACTTT. Amino acid sequence: CASSGDSGNSPLHF.